These 29 T cell receptor beta chains came from one sample sequenced in a study of cytomegalovirus exposure and HLA in healthy donors. It was with 60 Vbeta and 13 Jbeta primers that the PCR ran. Clones were read by immunoSEQ multiplex PCR, and TCRdb kept only the in-frame ones, dropping some. The sample consists of fewer than 200,000 clones, roughly 80% of them appearing once. Sequenced: PBMCs. The receptors here all came from a woman between 18 and 29 years old in good health and CMV-seronegative.

J is TRBJ2-2 and V is TRBV2; TRBD1 matches at 7 bases. The CDR3 covers 15 residues. V was pared by 6 bases and J by 4 bases, with 8 bases of the junction left unmatched. The V gene's germline CDR1 is SNHLY and CDR2 FYNNEI. The CDR3 sequence: CASRNLRGRTGELFF. The CDR3, as DNA: TGTGCCAGCAGGAATCTTAGGGGGCGCACCGGGGAGCTGTTTTTT.

The J gene is TRBJ2-1, the V gene TRBV21-1; no DNA check was done on the table's D call, TRBD2. TRBV21-1 is assigned pseudogene status. The CDR3 runs to 19 residues. In nucleotides, the CDR3 is TGTGCCAGCAGCAAAACCTCCCCCACGGGACTAGCGGGAGACAATGAGCAGTTCTTC. Its translation: CASSKTSPTGLAGDNEQFF.

This clone was seen only a few times. V and J are TRBV7-9 and TRBJ1-3; tentatively, D is TRBD1 (6 bases). CDR1 and CDR2 from the germline V gene are SEHNR and FQNEAQ (reference sequence). V lost 3 bases and J 4 bases, leaving 10 bases between the germline ends. This CDR3 region has 14 residues. Here the CDR3 DNA reads TGTGCCAGCAGCTTGACAGGAGCCGGAAACACCATATATTTT. This translates into CASSLTGAGNTIYF. Complete variable domain (other parts from reference TRBV7-9 and TRBJ1-3): DTGVSQNPRHKITKRGQNVTFRCDPISEHNRLYWYRQTLGQGPEFLTYFQNEAQLEKSRLLSDRFSAERPKGSFSTLEIQRTEQGDSAMYLCASSLTGAGNTIYFGEGSWLTVV.

This chain uses TRBV5-8 with TRBJ2-2; 9 positions match TRBD1. CDR3 length equals 16 residues. With V trimmed by 8 bases and J by 1 base, 9 bases remained unmatched. Germline values: CDR1 SGHTS, CDR2 YDEGEE. The DNA for the CDR3 is TGTGCCAGTACAGCCGGGACAGGGATGAACACCGGGGAGCTGTTTTTT. Its protein is CASTAGTGMNTGELFF.

This clone was detected only a few times. The chain couples TRBV7-2 to TRBJ2-3, with 9 bases lining up with TRBD2. The germline V gene has CDR1 SGHTA and CDR2 FQGNSA. V was pared by 1 base and J by 1 base, with 9 bases of the junction left unmatched. This CDR3 has 18 amino acids. The CDR3 nucleotides are TGTGCCAGCAGCTTAGTGGTAGCGGGAGCGGGGCGCACAGATACGCAGTATTTT. Its protein product is CASSLVVAGAGRTDTQYF.

The chain is built from TRBV12-5 and TRBJ1-5; TRBD1 is a possible D gene (6 bases). This CDR3 has 14 amino acids. CDR1 and CDR2 (germline): LGHNT, FRNRAP. Trimming removed 6 bases at V and 0 bases at J, with 9 bases between. The CDR3 DNA sequence: TGTGCTAGTGGGGACAGCTATAGCAATCAGCCCCAGCATTTT. It translates to CASGDSYSNQPQHF.

The chain links TRBV7-9 to TRBJ2-1, with 11 bases fitting TRBD2. CDR1 and CDR2 (germline): SEHNR, FQNEAQ (reference sequence). The V and J ends lost 5 bases and 6 bases, in that order; junction bases with no gene match: 6. This CDR3 region has 15 residues. CDR3 protein: CASSPPGTSGNEQFF. The DNA for the CDR3 is TGTGCCAGCAGCCCACCCGGGACTAGCGGCAATGAGCAGTTCTTC.

V gene TRBV5-1 combines with J gene TRBJ2-3, with 9 bases lining up with TRBD1. The germline V gene encodes CDR1 SGHRS and CDR2 YFSETQ. This CDR3 contains 16 residues. J gave up 4 bases and V 0 bases, and 6 bases lay outside the gene matches. CDR3: CASSLGDRVGADTQYF. CDR3 coding DNA: TGCGCCAGCAGCTTGGGGGACAGGGTGGGAGCAGATACGCAGTATTTT.

This chain connects TRBV27 to TRBJ2-5; D might be TRBD1 (5 bases). Trimming shortened V by 6 bases and J by 5 bases, and 19 bases separated the two germline ends. The CDR3 consists of 15 residues. Per germline, CDR1 MNHEY and CDR2 SMNVEV (reference sequence). The CDR3 spells CASRTSPRVWETQYF. For the CDR3, the DNA is TGTGCCAGCAGGACAAGCCCCAGGGTTTGGGAGACCCAGTACTTC.

The count of this clone is one. The chain carries TRBV30 and TRBJ2-3; D not resolved. Germline lookup yields CDR1 GTSNPN and CDR2 SVGIG (reference sequence). The CDR3 length is 13 residues. Trimming stripped 5 bases from V and 1 base from J, with 10 bases between. CDR3: CAWARRGTDTQYF. The CDR3 nucleotides read TGTGCCTGGGCACGTCGGGGCACAGATACGCAGTATTTT. Full variable domain (missing parts from reference TRBV30 and TRBJ2-3): SQTIHQWPATLVQPVGSPLSLECTVEGTSNPNLYWYRQAAGRGLQLLFYSVGIGQISSEVPQNLSASRPQDRQFILSSKKLLLSDSGFYLCAWARRGTDTQYFGPGTRLTVL.

This clone was counted once. The chain links TRBV11-3 to TRBJ1-2, with a possible D match to TRBD1 (5 bases). Germline loops: CDR1 SGHNT, CDR2 YENEEA. The V gene lost 3 bases and the J gene lost 7 bases, with 15 bases spanning the gap. This CDR3 has 14 residues. The CDR3 loop is CASSLVEGESGYTF. Here the CDR3 DNA reads TGTGCCAGCAGCTTGGTTGAAGGGGAATCTGGCTACACCTTC.

The chain combines TRBV27 with TRBJ2-5; D is ambiguous. The V end lost 3 bases, the J end lost 1 base, and 15 bases lay between the germline ends. The CDR3 has 16 residues. CDR1 MNHEY and CDR2 SMNVEV come from the germline V gene (reference sequence). The CDR3: CASSLYAVLPQETQYF. CDR3 nucleotide sequence: TGTGCCAGCAGTTTGTACGCGGTGCTTCCCCAAGAGACCCAGTACTTC.

The CDR3 loop reads CSEYIAGISYNEQFF. The CDR3 DNA sequence: TGCAGCGAATATATAGCGGGGATTTCCTACAATGAGCAGTTCTTC. The rearrangement uses TRBV29-1 and TRBJ2-1; TRBD2 aligns across 8 bases. Per the germline V gene, CDR1 is SQVTM and CDR2 is ANQGSEA. Losses at the gene ends were 7 bases for V and 1 base for J; bases not matched to a gene: 9. The CDR3 is made up of 15 amino acids.

The J gene is TRBJ1-2, the V gene TRBV27; TRBD1 is a possible D gene (6 bases). There are 15 residues in the CDR3. V lost 5 bases to trimming and J lost 7 bases, with 20 bases between them. CDR1 is MNHEY, CDR2 SMNVEV, per germline (reference sequence). This CDR3 reads CASSPRAGAVSGYTF. In DNA, the CDR3 is TGTGCCAGCAGTCCCCGGGCAGGGGCGGTTTCTGGCTACACCTTC.

V usage is TRBV7-2 and J usage is TRBJ1-6; the D gene is possibly TRBD1 (6 bases). Germline CDR1 is SGHTA and CDR2 is FQGNSA. The CDR3 consists of 15 residues. V gave up 6 bases and J gave up 5 bases, with 14 bases separating them. CDR3 nucleotides: TGTGCCAGCAGGTTCGGACAGAAGAATAATTCACCCCTCCACTTT. This codes for CASRFGQKNNSPLHF. Full variable domain (outside the CDR3, taken from reference TRBV7-2 and TRBJ1-6): GAGVSQSPSNKVTEKGKDVELRCDPISGHTALYWYRQSLGQGLEFLIYFQGNSAPDKSGLPSDRFSAERTGGSVSTLTIQRTQQEDSAVYLCASRFGQKNNSPLHFGNGTRLTVT.

The rearrangement uses TRBV19 and TRBJ2-7, with TRBD1 matching over 9 bases. V gave up 3 bases and J gave up 2 bases; unmatched junction bases: 8. The CDR3 is 16 amino acids. In germline, CDR1 is LNHDA, CDR2 SQIVND (reference sequence). CDR3 residues: CASSMYFGDRAYEQYF. Written as DNA, the CDR3 is TGTGCCAGTAGTATGTATTTTGGGGACAGGGCCTACGAGCAGTACTTC.

V and J are TRBV6-5 and TRBJ2-7; 7 bases match TRBD2. Trimming took 0 bases from V and 2 from J; bases not matched to a gene: 7. Germline V lookup: CDR1 MNHEY, CDR2 SVGAGI. The CDR3 is 16 amino acids. CDR3 bases: TGTGCCAGCAGTTACTCGTGGGGGGAGGGAACCTACGAGCAGTACTTC. It yields the protein CASSYSWGEGTYEQYF.

This clone was detected a few times. The V and J genes are TRBV6-5 and TRBJ1-4, with D possibly being TRBD1 (6 bases). Germline CDR1 and CDR2: MNHEY and SVGAGI. This CDR3 has 14 residues. V dropped 0 bases and J dropped 8 bases, with 10 bases sitting between them. The CDR3 bases are TGTGCCAGCAGTTACTCACTAACAGGGGAAAAACTGTTTTTT. Its protein product is CASSYSLTGEKLFF.

V is TRBV30 and J is TRBJ2-3; D is possibly TRBD2 (7 bases). The CDR3 spans 15 residues. The V end lost 4 bases, the J end lost 0 bases, and 14 bases lay between the germline ends. From germline, CDR1 is GTSNPN and CDR2 SVGIG (reference sequence). The DNA for the CDR3 is TGTGCCTGGACCCAACAGGGACTAAGCACAGATACGCAGTATTTT. Its protein product is CAWTQQGLSTDTQYF.

The gene calls are TRBV4-3 and TRBJ2-3; TRBD1 aligns across 7 bases. The trim removed 5 bases at V and 4 bases at J, leaving 6 bases unmatched. CDR1 is LGHNA, CDR2 YSLEER, per germline. The CDR3 contains 14 residues. CDR3 region: CASSVQGIADTQYF. In DNA, the CDR3 is TGCGCCAGCAGCGTACAGGGGATTGCAGATACGCAGTATTTT.

The V gene is TRBV7-9, the J gene TRBJ1-1; D is ambiguous. The V and J ends lost 5 bases and 11 bases respectively, with 12 bases between them. Per the germline V gene, CDR1 is SEHNR and CDR2 is FQNEAQ (reference sequence). The CDR3 length is 11 residues. In DNA form, the CDR3 reads TGTGCCAGCAGCCCCGGACTGTGGGCTTTCTTT. This gives the protein CASSPGLWAFF.

This clone appeared a few times. CDR3 sequence reads: CASSPSGGVEAFF. DNA of the CDR3: TGTGCCAGCAGCCCCTCCGGCGGGGTTGAAGCTTTCTTT. The rearrangement uses TRBV2 and TRBJ1-1; D gene uncertain. Germline V gives CDR1 SNHLY, CDR2 FYNNEI. The CDR3 contains 13 residues. Trimming removed 6 bases at V and 7 bases at J, with 15 bases between.

This sequence joins TRBV7-7 and TRBJ2-1; possibly TRBD1 for D (6 bases). This CDR3 is 14 amino acids long. V gave up 5 bases and J gave up 10 bases, with 18 bases separating them. Per the germline V gene, CDR1 is SSHAT and CDR2 is FNYEAQ (reference sequence). CDR3 protein: CASSATGAQGEQFF. The CDR3 DNA reads as TGTGCCAGCAGCGCGACCGGGGCCCAGGGGGAGCAGTTCTTC. Complete variable domain (other parts from reference TRBV7-7 and TRBJ2-1): GAGVSQSPRYKVTKRGQDVTLRCDPISSHATLYWYQQALGQGPEFLTYFNYEAQPDKSGLPSDRFSAERPEGSISTLTIQRTEQRDSAMYRCASSATGAQGEQFFGPGTRLTVL.

The chain joins TRBV28 to TRBJ1-1, with TRBD1 identical over 8 bases. CDR1 is MDHEN and CDR2 is SYDVKM in the germline V gene. The CDR3 runs 16 residues. Trimming removed 3 bases from V and 3 bases from J; junction bases left unmatched: 9. Here the CDR3 reads CASSFVHADRDTEAFF. CDR3 DNA sequence: TGTGCCAGCAGTTTCGTGCATGCGGACAGGGACACTGAAGCTTTCTTT.

This clone occurred a few times. CDR3 sequence: CARPRGRAYEQYV. In DNA, the CDR3 is TGCGCCAGGCCTAGGGGGAGGGCCTACGAGCAGTACGTC. The V call is TRBV4-1, the J call TRBJ2-7, with D perhaps TRBD2 (7 bases). Germline CDR1 is MGHRA and CDR2 is YSYEKL. V was pared by 9 bases and J by 2 bases, with 14 bases between. The CDR3 is 13 amino acids.

This rearrangement joins TRBV28 to TRBJ2-7; 9 bases map to TRBD1. The germline V gene has CDR1 MDHEN and CDR2 SYDVKM. After removal of 5 bases from V and 5 bases from J, the junction contained 7 bases not matched to a gene. This CDR3 has 14 amino acids. In DNA, the CDR3 is TGTGCCAGCAGTCCCGGGACAGGGTCCCACGAGCAGTACTTC. It is translated as CASSPGTGSHEQYF.

J is TRBJ2-1 and V is TRBV4-3, with TRBD2 matching over 10 bases. This CDR3 region has 16 residues. The V and J ends lost 3 bases and 5 bases, in that order; junction bases with no gene match: 7. The germline V gene encodes CDR1 LGHNA and CDR2 YSLEER. DNA of the CDR3: TGCGCCAGCAGCCACGGTACTAGCGGGGCCAACAATGAGCAGTTCTTC. Translation: CASSHGTSGANNEQFF.

The chain employs TRBV29-1 and TRBJ1-1, with TRBD1 identical over 9 bases. This CDR3 is built from 13 residues. CDR1 is SQVTM and CDR2 is ANQGSEA in the germline V gene. The ends lost 7 bases at V and 2 bases at J; junction bases unmatched: 5. The CDR3 spells CSAPGQGNTEAFF. The CDR3 nucleotides are TGCAGCGCTCCGGGACAGGGTAACACTGAAGCTTTCTTT. Full variable domain (missing parts from reference TRBV29-1 and TRBJ1-1): SAVISQKPSRDICQRGTSLTIQCQVDSQVTMMFWYRQQPGQSLTLIATANQGSEATYESGFVIDKFPISRPNLTFSTLTVSNMSPEDSSIYLCSAPGQGNTEAFFGQGTRLTVV.

V and J are TRBV4-1 and TRBJ2-7, with 8 bases lining up with TRBD2. Germline V CDR1 and CDR2: MGHRA, YSYEKL. J was trimmed by 3 bases and V by 3 bases; bases with no gene match: 16. This CDR3 has 18 amino acids. CDR3: CASSQAPIAGGQIYEQYV. In DNA form, the CDR3 reads TGCGCCAGCAGCCAGGCCCCTATTGCGGGAGGCCAAATCTACGAGCAGTACGTC.